This TCR beta chain was recorded in a study of vaccination and CD4 T cells after COVID-19. CDR1 and CDR2 from the germline V gene are MDHEN and SYDVKM. CDR3 length: 15 amino acids. V dropped 7 bases and J dropped 1 base, with 15 bases sitting between them. About this clonotype itself: Its antigen is currently unknown.

The Oncomine TCR Beta short-read assay sequenced DNA from cultured CD4+ T cells. The source of extracted genomic DNA was cultured CD4+ T cells. TCRdb independently ran MiXCR on the PCR reads; one entry per CDR3 protein. The table lists a few thousand distinct CDR3 sequences, less than 60% of them singletons. Specified treatment: approximately nine-day PBMC culture with coronavirus spike peptide pools or control peptides (ViraFEST assay). Notes on the study in general: In convalescent patients, 304 of 307 vaccine-specific clones were mono-reactive for SARS-CoV-2 spike.

The chain joins TRBV28 to TRBJ2-3; TRBD1 is a possible D gene (6 bases). The sequence came from a human donor who had recovered from COVID-19. The sequencing sample was made of CD4+ T cells from blood, cultured in vitro. The CDR3 DNA follows: TGTGCCAGCACCTTGGTGGCAGGGGGCACAGATACGCAGTATTTT. It codes for CASTLVAGGTDTQYF.